This TCR beta chain was retrieved from a study of control samples from healthy donors and cancer patients (dated by TCRdb to about 2020). Libraries were made using the immunoSEQ multiplex PCR assay. Held by TCRdb, this immuneACCESS table contains in-frame sequences only and omits some clones. Under half of the omission traces to an unresolved V gene where checked; the cause of the rest is unknown. A total of roughly 200,000 clones appear in this sample, over 90% of them only once. The ten largest clones take up approximately 1.6% of the sample. This clone was seen only once. Its antigen is still unknown. Per-base quality was not reported, and no clone a single base away is much larger than it. The CDR3 runs 16 amino acids, cysteine and phenylalanine included. Left in the record is the CDR3 DNA by itself, 48 bases read in frame from the first base. The junction carries 19 bases between V and J, which are trimmed by 4 bases and 7 bases respectively. CDR1 and CDR2 are drawn from the germline V gene: MDHEN, SYDVKM.

The chain links TRBV28 with TRBJ1-4; tentative D gene TRBD1, with 5 bases matching. The sequence was collected from a man aged 50 to 60 in good health. Sequencing was done on a sample of blood. The bases read TGTGCCAGCAGTTCCTACGGGGCCCCCGAGGTTGAAAAACTGTTTTTT. Its product reads: CASSSYGAPEVEKLFF.